Below are 19 T cell receptor beta chains sequenced from a single sample in a study of T cell changes during pregnancy in multiple sclerosis (dated by TCRdb to 2018 to 2020). Library preparation was by the immunoSEQ multiplex PCR assay. TCRdb limited this immuneACCESS table to in-frame rearrangements with V and J called. A share of clones is missing; checked studies link under half to unresolved V genes, and the rest is unexplained. The sample yields approximately 44,000 clones; about nine tenths were counted once. Approximately 0.67% of the sample belongs to the ten largest clones. Specimen: CD4+ T cells from peripheral blood mononuclear cells, collected in the first trimester of pregnancy. These TCRs come from a female donor with multiple sclerosis, enrolled in a pregnancy study.

This clone was recorded only once. The CDR3 DNA is TGCGCCAGCAGCCTAAGGACTAGCGGGACCTACGAGCAGTACTTC. Translating gives CASSLRTSGTYEQYF. This chain joins TRBV5-1 and TRBJ2-7; 12 bases align to TRBD2. J was trimmed by 2 bases and V by 4 bases; bases with no gene match: 4. The germline CDR1 and CDR2 sequences are SGHRS and YFSETQ. The CDR3 sequence is 15 residues long.

The gene calls are TRBV18 and TRBJ2-3; unclear D gene. V lost 2 bases to trimming and J lost 6 bases, with 15 bases between them. Germline V lookup: CDR1 KGHSH, CDR2 LQKENI. CDR3 size: 15 residues. CDR3 sequence: CASSPSTGFVDTQYF. CDR3 coding DNA: TGTGCCAGCTCACCAAGTACGGGTTTCGTGGATACGCAGTATTTT.

The CDR3 nucleotides read TGTGCCACCTACTCGGGACATACCTACGAGCAGTACTTC. This gives the protein CATYSGHTYEQYF. The chain joins TRBV28 to TRBJ2-7, with a tentative D call TRBD1 (6 bases). The germline V and J ends were trimmed by 10 bases and 2 bases, with 15 bases remaining between them. CDR1 is MDHEN, CDR2 SYDVKM, per germline. This CDR3 region has 13 residues. Based on the CDR3 plus reference TRBV28 and TRBJ2-7, the full variable domain is DVKVTQSSRYLVKRTGEKVFLECVQDMDHENMFWYRQDPGLGLRLIYFSYDVKMKEKGDIPEGYSVSREKKERFSLILESASTNQTSMYLCATYSGHTYEQYFGPGTRLTVT.

The V and J genes are TRBV5-1 and TRBJ2-7, with D possibly TRBD2 on 5 matching bases. There are 13 residues in the CDR3. From germline, CDR1 is SGHRS and CDR2 YFSETQ. Between the trimmed V and J ends, which lost 2 bases and 3 bases, there was a span of 9 bases. Written as DNA, the CDR3 is TGCGCCAGCAGCTTTGAGGGCCGCTACGAGCAGTACTTC. It encodes CASSFEGRYEQYF.

The rearrangement uses TRBV10-2 and TRBJ2-7, with D tentatively TRBD2 (5 bases). Germline lookup yields CDR1 WSHSY and CDR2 SAAADI. Trimming took 6 bases from V and 0 from J, leaving 21 bases between them. There are 17 residues in the CDR3. CDR3 nucleotide sequence: TGCGCCAGCAGCGACTCACCCCCCCCAGCGGCCTCCTACGAGCAGTACTTC. Residues: CASSDSPPPAASYEQYF.

The chain uses TRBV25-1 and TRBJ1-4; maybe TRBD1 (6 bases). With 8 bases removed from V and 0 bases from J, the gap between germline ends came to 10 bases. This CDR3 contains 14 residues. Germline V gene data show CDR1 as MGHDK and CDR2 as SYGVNS. The CDR3 DNA is TGTGCCAGCGCAGGGGCAGCAACTAATGAAAAACTGTTTTTT. This encodes CASAGAATNEKLFF.

The chain links TRBV29-1 to TRBJ2-5; TRBD2 matches 7 bases. Germline CDR1 SQVTM, CDR2 ANQGSEA. Germline trimming cut 1 base from V and 7 bases from J; bases unmatched to any gene: 3. The CDR3 has 12 residues. This CDR3 is CSVEAPGGTQYF. Here the CDR3 DNA reads TGCAGCGTTGAAGCCCCGGGGGGGACCCAGTACTTC.

The rearrangement links TRBV19 to TRBJ1-5; 9 nucleotides match TRBD1. The germline CDR1 and CDR2 sequences are LNHDA and SQIVND (reference sequence). V was pared by 3 bases and J by 5 bases, with 11 bases of the junction left unmatched. The CDR3 is made up of 17 amino acids. The CDR3 DNA is TGTGCCAGTAGTATCCTCTCCGCCGGGACAGGGTATCAGCCCCAGCATTTT. It specifies CASSILSAGTGYQPQHF. The entire variable domain, with the rest obtained from reference TRBV19 and TRBJ1-5, is as follows: DGGITQSPKYLFRKEGQNVTLSCEQNLNHDAMYWYRQDPGQGLRLIYYSQIVNDFQKGDIAEGYSVSREKKESFPLTVTSAQKNPTAFYLCASSILSAGTGYQPQHFGDGTRLSIL.

This clone was counted a few times. V and J are TRBV10-3 and TRBJ2-3; D is undetermined. The ends were cut back, 3 bases at V and 5 bases at J, with 3 bases in the middle. This CDR3 contains 11 residues. Germline V gene sequence: CDR1 ENHRY, CDR2 SYGVKD. The DNA of the CDR3 is TGTGCCATCAGTGACCGAGATACGCAGTATTTT. The encoded protein is CAISDRDTQYF.

The V and J genes are TRBV5-1 and TRBJ1-3; D possibly corresponds to TRBD1 (6 bases). CDR3 length: 14 residues. Trimming took off 2 bases at V and 6 bases at J, with 12 bases between the two ends. Germline CDR1 is SGHRS and CDR2 is YFSETQ. CDR3 sequence: CASSFGAGVNTIYF. CDR3 sequence (DNA): TGCGCCAGCAGCTTCGGGGCAGGGGTAAACACCATATATTTT.

This sequence joins TRBV29-1 and TRBJ2-1, with TRBD1 identical over 7 bases. Germline V lookup: CDR1 SQVTM, CDR2 ANQGSEA. This CDR3 is built from 13 residues. Trimming at V came to 5 bases and at J to 5 bases, leaving 6 bases not matched to a gene. The CDR3 sequence: CSVRGRRDNEQFF. The CDR3 nucleotides read TGCAGCGTTAGGGGGCGCAGGGACAATGAGCAGTTCTTC.

This sequence joins TRBV19 and TRBJ1-2; 7 nucleotides align to TRBD1. CDR3 length equals 14 residues. Trimming at V came to 1 base and at J to 4 bases, leaving 3 bases not matched to a gene. The germline V gene has CDR1 LNHDA and CDR2 SQIVND (reference sequence). CDR3 nucleotides: TGTGCCAGTAGTATAGTTTCAGGGGGCTATGGCTACACCTTC. This codes for CASSIVSGGYGYTF.

The chain employs TRBV6-5 and TRBJ1-1; the match to TRBD1 covers 7 bases. The germline gives CDR1 MNHEY, CDR2 SVGAGI. The CDR3 loop spans 11 amino acids. V gave up 6 bases and J gave up 9 bases; unmatched junction bases: 4. The CDR3 here is CASRETGKAFF. The DNA of the CDR3 is TGTGCCAGCAGAGAGACAGGGAAAGCTTTCTTT.

The chain has TRBV28 and TRBJ2-7; no definite D call. In germline, CDR1 is MDHEN, CDR2 SYDVKM. This CDR3 is 14 amino acids long. Trimming stripped 6 bases from V and 3 bases from J, with 15 bases between. The CDR3 DNA reads as TGTGCCAGCAGCTTTATTCCTCGGAGCTACGAGCAGTACTTC. Protein sequence: CASSFIPRSYEQYF.

The V call is TRBV15, the J call TRBJ2-7; TRBD2 might be the D (7 bases). Germline CDR1 and CDR2: LNHNV and YYDKDF (reference sequence). This CDR3 contains 15 residues. Trimming pared 5 bases from V and 1 base from J, leaving 15 bases between. CDR3 in amino acids: CATSGGRGRSYEQYF. CDR3 nucleotide sequence: TGTGCCACCAGCGGGGGGCGGGGGCGATCCTACGAGCAGTACTTC.

This clone was counted a single time. The genes are TRBV28 and TRBJ2-7; maybe TRBD1 (6 bases). Trimming took 2 bases from V and 2 from J, leaving 10 bases between them. The CDR3 consists of 14 residues. The V gene's germline CDR1 is MDHEN and CDR2 SYDVKM. The CDR3 is CASSLAGATYEQYF. CDR3 coding DNA: TGTGCCAGCAGTTTAGCAGGGGCCACCTACGAGCAGTACTTC.

The CDR3: CASRSDREGYGYTF. The CDR3 region has the DNA TGTGCCAGCAGGTCGGACAGGGAGGGCTATGGCTACACCTTC. The genes are TRBV6-5 and TRBJ1-2, with 8 nucleotides matching TRBD1. This CDR3 is built from 14 residues. V was clipped by 6 bases and J by 4 bases; unmatched bases: 7. Germline CDR1 is MNHEY and CDR2 is SVGAGI.

The CDR3 protein is CASSFSGFSGNTIYF. CDR3 in DNA: TGTGCCAGCAGCTTCTCTGGCTTCTCTGGAAACACCATATATTTT. The V gene is TRBV5-6, the J gene TRBJ1-3; D not certain. The CDR3 consists of 15 residues. With 2 bases removed from V and 0 bases from J, the gap between germline ends came to 9 bases. Germline V gives CDR1 SGHDT, CDR2 YYEEEE.

The CDR3 coding sequence is TGTGCCAGCGGACTGAATGAAAAACTGTTTTTT. It specifies CASGLNEKLFF. The rearrangement joins TRBV7-6 to TRBJ1-4; D remains ambiguous. The V end lost 8 bases, the J end lost 5 bases, and 6 bases lay between the germline ends. This CDR3 contains 11 residues. Germline-derived CDR1 and CDR2 are SGHVS and FNYEAQ.